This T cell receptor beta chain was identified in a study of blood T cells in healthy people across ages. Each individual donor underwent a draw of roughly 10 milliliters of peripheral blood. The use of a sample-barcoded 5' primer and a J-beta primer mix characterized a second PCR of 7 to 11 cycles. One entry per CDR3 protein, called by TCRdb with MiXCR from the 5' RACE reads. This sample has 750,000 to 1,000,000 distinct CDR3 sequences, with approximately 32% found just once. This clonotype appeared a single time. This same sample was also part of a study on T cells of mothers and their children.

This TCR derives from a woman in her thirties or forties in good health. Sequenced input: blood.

The CDR3 protein is CSAELVVDEQYF. In DNA, the CDR3 is TGCAGCGCCGAATTGGTGGTCGATGAGCAGTACTTC. The chain carries TRBV29-1 and TRBJ2-5, with D uncertain. The CDR3 is 12 residues long. Trimming took 7 bases from V and 11 from J, leaving 20 bases between them. Germline loops: CDR1 SQVTM, CDR2 ANQGSEA.